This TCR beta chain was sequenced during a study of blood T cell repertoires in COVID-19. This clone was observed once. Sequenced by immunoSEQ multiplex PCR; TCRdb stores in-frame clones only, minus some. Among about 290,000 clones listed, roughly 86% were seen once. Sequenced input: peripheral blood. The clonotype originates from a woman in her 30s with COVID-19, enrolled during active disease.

The CDR3 reads CASSPGETVRGYTF. Written as DNA, the CDR3 is TGTGCCAGCAGCCCCGGGGAGACGGTACGCGGCTACACCTTC. This chain links TRBV7-9 with TRBJ1-2; D gene unclear. Trimming shortened V by 5 bases and J by 8 bases, and 18 bases separated the two germline ends. CDR3 length: 14 residues. Germline V gene lookup returns CDR1 SEHNR and CDR2 FQNEAQ (reference sequence).